This T cell receptor (beta chain) is drawn from a study of CD8+ T cells in alopecia areata. Alopecia areata patients gave lesional scalp punch biopsies and peripheral blood samples. Sorting from PBMCs produced CD4+ and CD8+ T cells. With respect to this clone: Its antigen is unidentified.

Reverse transcribed after extraction, RNA yielded cDNA as the sequencing template. Assay: immunoSEQ multiplex PCR; the TCRdb copy retains only in-frame clones and omits some. The sample contains under 150,000 clones, about 51% of which appear only once. Germline values: CDR1 MNHNS, CDR2 SASEGT. The CDR3 extends over 15 amino acids. Between the trimmed V and J ends, which lost 0 bases and 5 bases, there was a span of 14 bases. Whole-study findings and limits: It was lesional scalp, especially alopecia totalis/universalis, that showed higher clonality than normal scalp. Although TCR sharing was seen in mice, sharing across patients was less clear, possibly for HLA-related reasons.

The chain couples TRBV6-1 to TRBJ2-7, with D hard to call. This receptor was obtained from a human donor with alopecia areata. Sequenced: NKG2D-low CD8+ T cells sorted from blood. The CDR3 DNA reads as TGTGCCAGCAGTGAAGCGCCAAGTACAAAGGACGAGCAGTACTTC. It codes for CASSEAPSTKDEQYF.